Listed here are 20 T cell receptor beta chains from one sample, sequenced in a study of blood T cell repertoires in COVID-19. The method was immunoSEQ multiplex PCR; TCRdb's version includes in-frame clones alone and lacks a portion of them. The table has approximately 260,000 clones, about four fifths seen once; the top ten hold around 9.9%. Sequenced sample: peripheral blood. Receptors were obtained from a woman of 80 years or more with acute or convalescent COVID-19.

The chain recombines TRBV19 with TRBJ2-1; possibly TRBD2 for D (6 bases). Trimming cost V 5 bases and J 0 bases, with 14 bases left between them. Germline V gives CDR1 LNHDA, CDR2 SQIVND (reference sequence). The CDR3 loop spans 16 amino acids. In DNA form, the CDR3 reads TGTGCCAGTAGTGCCTTAGACGGGAGCTCCTACAATGAGCAGTTCTTC. Translating gives CASSALDGSSYNEQFF.

The V gene is TRBV10-3, the J gene TRBJ1-6, with D possibly being TRBD1 (5 bases). This CDR3 spans 14 amino acids. Germline assignment: CDR1 ENHRY and CDR2 SYGVKD. V shed 9 bases and J shed 7 bases, with 16 bases lying between them. CDR3 in amino acids: CAMGGDPMNSPLHF. DNA of the CDR3: TGTGCCATGGGGGGGGATCCCATGAATTCACCCCTCCACTTT.

CDR3 bases: TGTGCCAGCAGTTACCCCGACAGTAATTCACCCCTCCACTTT. As protein: CASSYPDSNSPLHF. This chain uses TRBV6-6 with TRBJ1-6; TRBD1 might be the D (5 bases). Germline assignment: CDR1 MNHNY and CDR2 SVGAGI (reference sequence). Trimming cost V 2 bases and J 6 bases, with 8 bases left between them. The CDR3 is 14 amino acids.

This chain joins TRBV28 and TRBJ1-5, with D possibly TRBD1 on 6 matching bases. Per the germline V gene, CDR1 is MDHEN and CDR2 is SYDVKM. V lost 3 bases, J lost 4 bases, and 10 bases lay in between. This CDR3 region has 14 residues. CDR3 residues: CASSFWTVNQPQHF. In nucleotides, the CDR3 is TGTGCCAGCAGTTTCTGGACAGTTAATCAGCCCCAGCATTTT.

V is TRBV5-1 and J is TRBJ1-4; D remains ambiguous. Trimming stripped 1 base from V and 2 bases from J, with 9 bases between. Germline V gene sequence: CDR1 SGHRS, CDR2 YFSETQ. The CDR3 sequence is 15 residues long. The CDR3 DNA is TGCGCCAGCAGCTTGCAACCCGGGACTAATGAAAAACTGTTTTTT. Translated: CASSLQPGTNEKLFF.

The chain links TRBV6-5 to TRBJ1-3, with D possibly being TRBD1 (6 bases). Germline loops: CDR1 MNHEY, CDR2 SVGAGI. Trimming took off 9 bases at V and 0 bases at J, with 9 bases between the two ends. There are 13 residues in the CDR3. Here the CDR3 reads CASQGFSGNTIYF. The DNA for the CDR3 is TGTGCCAGTCAGGGGTTCTCTGGAAACACCATATATTTT.

This chain links TRBV28 with TRBJ2-1; D perhaps matches TRBD2 (6 bases). Germline V gene sequence: CDR1 MDHEN, CDR2 SYDVKM. The CDR3 consists of 16 residues. Trimming removed 3 bases at V and 6 bases at J, with 18 bases between. The CDR3 loop reads CASSFSSGPGLNEQFF. CDR3 coding DNA: TGTGCCAGCAGTTTTTCTTCTGGCCCGGGACTCAATGAGCAGTTCTTC.

V and J are TRBV2 and TRBJ1-6; D may be TRBD1 (5 bases). CDR1 is SNHLY, CDR2 FYNNEI, per germline. V was clipped by 7 bases and J by 8 bases, with 12 bases between them. This CDR3 is built from 13 residues. The CDR3 is CASKGSGYSPLHF. DNA of the CDR3: TGTGCCAGCAAGGGGTCGGGCTATTCACCCCTCCACTTT.

The V gene is TRBV5-1, the J gene TRBJ2-7; 9 bases agree with TRBD1. This CDR3 is built from 18 residues. The V gene end was trimmed by 4 bases and the J gene end by 2 bases; junction bases not matched to a gene: 16. Germline CDR1 and CDR2: SGHRS and YFSETQ. The CDR3 loop reads CASSQGSVGTGQTYEQYF. The CDR3 DNA reads as TGCGCCAGCAGCCAAGGGTCCGTCGGGACAGGGCAAACCTACGAGCAGTACTTC.

The chain combines TRBV27 with TRBJ1-1, with 8 bases matching TRBD1. Germline V gene sequence: CDR1 MNHEY, CDR2 SMNVEV (reference sequence). CDR3 length: 15 residues. J gave up 5 bases and V 0 bases, and 5 bases lay outside the gene matches. DNA for the CDR3: TGTGCCAGCAGTTTATCGAGGACAGGGAAGACTGAAGCTTTCTTT. It translates to CASSLSRTGKTEAFF.

The V and J genes are TRBV11-2 and TRBJ2-7; 13 bases line up with TRBD2. This CDR3 is built from 15 residues. The germline V gene has CDR1 SGHAT and CDR2 FQNNGV. J gave up 10 bases and V 5 bases, and 11 bases lay outside the gene matches. The CDR3 loop is CASSETTGTSGVQYF. CDR3 nucleotide sequence: TGTGCCAGCAGCGAAACTACCGGGACTAGCGGGGTTCAGTACTTC.

V gene TRBV30 combines with J gene TRBJ1-1; a weak D match, TRBD1 (5 bases). This CDR3 has 15 amino acids. Deletions cut 0 bases from V and 1 base from J, with 12 bases between. The germline gives CDR1 GTSNPN, CDR2 SVGIG (reference sequence). This CDR3 reads CAWSVPRQGNTEAFF. CDR3 nucleotides: TGTGCCTGGAGTGTACCAAGGCAGGGGAACACTGAAGCTTTCTTT.

The rearrangement links TRBV19 to TRBJ1-5; tentative D call: TRBD1 (5 bases). From germline, CDR1 is LNHDA and CDR2 SQIVND (reference sequence). The V end was cut by 5 bases, the J end by 0 bases, with 11 bases between. This CDR3 is built from 15 residues. CDR3 nucleotide sequence: TGTGCCAGTAGTGGGTTGACAGATAGCAATCAGCCCCAGCATTTT. Translated, it gives CASSGLTDSNQPQHF.

V usage is TRBV6-6 and J usage is TRBJ2-5; 9 nucleotides line up with TRBD2. Germline loops: CDR1 MNHNY, CDR2 SVGAGI (reference sequence). The V gene end was trimmed by 6 bases and the J gene end by 7 bases; junction bases not matched to a gene: 9. The CDR3 runs 14 residues. The CDR3 DNA reads as TGTGCCAGCAGCATAGCGGGAGCCCTGGGGACCCAGTACTTC. Protein sequence: CASSIAGALGTQYF.

J is TRBJ2-1 and V is TRBV19, with 7 bases fitting TRBD2. Unmatched junction bases numbered 7, after V lost 1 base and J lost 4 bases. There are 16 residues in the CDR3. The germline gives CDR1 LNHDA, CDR2 SQIVND (reference sequence). This chain's CDR3 is CASSIAPSGAYNEQFF. CDR3 DNA sequence: TGTGCCAGTAGTATAGCCCCCAGCGGGGCATACAATGAGCAGTTCTTC.

The J gene is TRBJ2-6, the V gene TRBV7-6; TRBD1 agrees at 10 bases. The V and J ends lost 4 bases and 0 bases, in that order; junction bases with no gene match: 3. Germline-derived CDR1 and CDR2 are SGHVS and FNYEAQ. The CDR3 totals 17 residues. The CDR3 nucleotides are TGTGCCAGCAGCTCCCGGGACAGGGGCTCTGGGGCCAACGTCCTGACTTTC. Its translation: CASSSRDRGSGANVLTF.

This clone was picked up a small number of times. V is TRBV7-9 and J is TRBJ1-1; D remains ambiguous. CDR3 size: 13 residues. The germline V and J ends were trimmed by 2 bases and 3 bases, with 7 bases remaining between them. The germline gives CDR1 SEHNR, CDR2 FQNEAQ (reference sequence). This CDR3 reads CASSLRRDTEAFF. In DNA, the CDR3 is TGTGCCAGCAGCTTAAGGAGGGACACTGAAGCTTTCTTT. Using reference TRBV7-9 and TRBJ1-1 for the parts outside the CDR3, the full variable domain is DTGVSQNPRHKITKRGQNVTFRCDPISEHNRLYWYRQTLGQGPEFLTYFQNEAQLEKSRLLSDRFSAERPKGSFSTLEIQRTEQGDSAMYLCASSLRRDTEAFFGQGTRLTVV.

V and J are TRBV3-1 (or the pseudogene TRBV3-2) and TRBJ1-3, with 7 nucleotides matching TRBD1. The CDR3 runs 15 residues. With 2 bases clipped from V and 3 bases from J, the junction kept 4 bases outside the gene matches. Germline CDR1 LGHDT, CDR2 YNNKEL (reference sequence). This CDR3 is CASSQMGQSGNTIYF. The CDR3, as DNA: TGTGCCAGCAGCCAAATGGGACAGAGTGGAAACACCATATATTTT.

The rearrangement links TRBV7-2 to TRBJ2-3; TRBD2 matches 9 bases. V was clipped by 5 bases and J by 6 bases; unmatched bases: 6. CDR1 is SGHTA, CDR2 FQGNSA, per germline. The CDR3 runs to 14 residues. CDR3 bases: TGTGCCAGCAGCCTTGGACTAGCGACCGATACGCAGTATTTT. It specifies CASSLGLATDTQYF. Full variable domain (rest looked up from reference TRBV7-2 and TRBJ2-3): GAGVSQSPSNKVTEKGKDVELRCDPISGHTALYWYRQSLGQGLEFLIYFQGNSAPDKSGLPSDRFSAERTGGSVSTLTIQRTQQEDSAVYLCASSLGLATDTQYFGPGTRLTVL.

The chain recombines TRBV7-6 with TRBJ2-5; TRBD1 aligns across 10 bases. V was clipped by 5 bases and J by 6 bases; unmatched bases: 12. This CDR3 contains 16 residues. Germline-derived CDR1 and CDR2 are SGHVS and FNYEAQ. The CDR3: CASSHRPTGGEKTQYF. The CDR3 nucleotides read TGTGCCAGCAGCCACCGCCCGACAGGGGGCGAAAAGACCCAGTACTTC. Together with reference TRBV7-6 and TRBJ2-5, the CDR3 gives the full variable domain: GAGVSQSPRYKVTKRGQDVALRCDPISGHVSLYWYRQALGQGPEFLTYFNYEAQQDKSGLPNDRFSAERPEGSISTLTIQRTEQRDSAMYRCASSHRPTGGEKTQYFGPGTRLLVL.